This T cell receptor beta chain was profiled in a study of blood T cell repertoires in COVID-19. Profiling relied on immunoSEQ multiplex PCR, and the TCRdb table lists in-frame clones only, not all of them. The sample contains approximately 110,000 clones, 85% of which appear only once. The CDR3 consists of 14 residues. CDR1 is SNHLY and CDR2 is FYNNEI in the germline V gene. Trimming stripped 8 bases from V and 7 bases from J, with 18 bases between. The material sequenced was peripheral blood. This receptor was obtained from a middle-aged man with acute or convalescent COVID-19. V is TRBV2 and J is TRBJ2-1; D possibly corresponds to TRBD1 (5 bases). The CDR3 region is CASGQGSVWNEQFF. In DNA, the CDR3 is TGTGCCAGCGGCCAGGGAAGCGTTTGGAATGAGCAGTTCTTC.